This T cell receptor (beta chain) was obtained from a study of blood T cell repertoires in COVID-19. Turning to the study itself: The United States, Italy and Spain were the sources of the acute and convalescent COVID-19 samples. Sample material is recorded as cDNA or gDNA derived from T cells, B-cell-depleted T cells, or PBMCs.

Germline lookup yields CDR1 MGHRA and CDR2 YSYEKL. This CDR3 comprises 14 residues. V dropped 0 bases and J dropped 7; count of bases not matched to a gene: 5. As handled by the study authors: Estimates of nucleated cell counts were drawn from the amplification of reference gene primers. Data came from immunoSEQ multiplex PCR; TCRdb stores just in-frame clones and leaves some out. V and J calls and clone size are those listed in that table; D and trimming were worked out from the DNA. Among around 120,000 clones listed, over 65% were seen once. The receptor was derived from a man younger than 45 with acute or convalescent COVID-19. Sequencing was performed on peripheral blood. The chain is built from TRBV4-1 and TRBJ1-2, with TRBD1 identical over 7 bases. CDR3 coding DNA: TGCGCCAGCAGCCAAGATGAGGGGGCGTCTGGCTACACCTTC. It encodes CASSQDEGASGYTF.